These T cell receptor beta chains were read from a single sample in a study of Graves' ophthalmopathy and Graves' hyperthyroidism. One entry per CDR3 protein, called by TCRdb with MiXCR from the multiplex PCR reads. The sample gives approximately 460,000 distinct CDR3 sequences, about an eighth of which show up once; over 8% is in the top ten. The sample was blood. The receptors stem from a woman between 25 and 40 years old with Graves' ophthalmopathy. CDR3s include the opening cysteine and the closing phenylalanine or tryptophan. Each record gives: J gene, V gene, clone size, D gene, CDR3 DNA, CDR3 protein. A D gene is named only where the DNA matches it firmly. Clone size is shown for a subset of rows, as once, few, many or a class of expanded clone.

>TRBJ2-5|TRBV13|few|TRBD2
TGTGCCAGCAGCTTAATACTAGCGGGGGGGCGCGAGACCCAGTACTTC
CASSLILAGGRETQYF
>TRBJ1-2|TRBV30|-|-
TGTGCCTGGAGCTTGGGGGGCTATGGCTACACCTTC
CAWSLGGYGYTF
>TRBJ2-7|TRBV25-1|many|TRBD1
TGTGCCAGCAGTGAATTAGAGGACAGGGGAATCTACGAGCAGTACTTC
CASSELEDRGIYEQYF
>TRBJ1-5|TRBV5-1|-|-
TGCGCCAGCAGCTTGGGGTCAGGGGTTAATCAGCCCCAGCATTTT
CASSLGSGVNQPQHF
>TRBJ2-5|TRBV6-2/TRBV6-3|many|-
TGTGCCAGCAGTTACGGGGGAGCCCCCACAGAGACCCAGTACTTC
CASSYGGAPTETQYF
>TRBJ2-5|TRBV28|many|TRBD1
TGTGCCAGCAGTTTACGGGACAGGATGGCCCAGTACTTC
CASSLRDRMAQYF
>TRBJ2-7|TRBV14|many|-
TGTGCCAGCAGCCAAGAGGGACCTCTCTACGAGCAGTACTTC
CASSQEGPLYEQYF
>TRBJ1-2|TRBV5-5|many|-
TGTGCCAGCAGCTTGAATCAGGGAAGATACTATGGCTACACCTTC
CASSLNQGRYYGYTF
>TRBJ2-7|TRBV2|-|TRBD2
TGTGCCAGCAGTGATCTGGGACTACTTCCCTCGGGGAGCTACGAGCAGTACTTC
CASSDLGLLPSGSYEQYF
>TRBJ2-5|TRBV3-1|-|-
TGTGCCAGCAGCCAAGATTGGGGATCTAGGGAGACCCAGTACTTC
CASSQDWGSRETQYF
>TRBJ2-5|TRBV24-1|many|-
TGTGCCACCAGTGATTATCACCGAGAGACCCAGTACTTC
CATSDYHRETQYF
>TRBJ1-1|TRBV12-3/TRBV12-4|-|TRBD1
TGTGCCAGCAGTGGGGACAGCACTGAAGCTTTCTTT
CASSGDSTEAFF
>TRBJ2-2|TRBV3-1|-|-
TGTGCCAGCAGCCCAGGTTTTCGGGAGCTGTTTTTT
CASSPGFRELFF
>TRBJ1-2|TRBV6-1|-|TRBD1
TGTGCCTGCGAGGGGGACAGCTATGGCTACACCTTC
CACEGDSYGYTF
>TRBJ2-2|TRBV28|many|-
TGTGCCAGTCAAGGAGGGGACACCGGGGAGCTGTTTTTT
CASQGGDTGELFF